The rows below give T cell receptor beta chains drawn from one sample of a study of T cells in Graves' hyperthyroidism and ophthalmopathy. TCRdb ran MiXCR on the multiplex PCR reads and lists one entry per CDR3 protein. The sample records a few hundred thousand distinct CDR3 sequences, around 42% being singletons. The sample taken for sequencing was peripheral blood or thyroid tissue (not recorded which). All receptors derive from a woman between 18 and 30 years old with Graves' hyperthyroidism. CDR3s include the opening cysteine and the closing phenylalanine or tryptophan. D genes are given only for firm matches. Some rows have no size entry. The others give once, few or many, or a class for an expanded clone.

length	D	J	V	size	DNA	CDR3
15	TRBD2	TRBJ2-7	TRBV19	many	TGTGCCAGTAGCACCTCCCCAGCGGGAGGCTACGAGCAGTACTTC	CASSTSPAGGYEQYF
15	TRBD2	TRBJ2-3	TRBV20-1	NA	TGCAGTGCTAGGTCCTTAGCGGGAGTAGGGGATACGCAGTATTTT	CSARSLAGVGDTQYF
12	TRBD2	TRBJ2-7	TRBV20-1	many	TGCAGTGCTCGGGGAGGGATCGACGAGCAGTACTTC	CSARGGIDEQYF
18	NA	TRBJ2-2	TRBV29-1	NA	TGCAGCGTTTTAGGGCCAGATCAGCGACAGGGGAGGGCCGGGGAGCTGTTTTTT	CSVLGPDQRQGRAGELFF
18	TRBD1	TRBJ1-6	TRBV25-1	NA	TGTGCCAGTCAGTTGAACCCCCGGACAGGGAGACAAAATTCACCCCTCCACTTT	CASQLNPRTGRQNSPLHF
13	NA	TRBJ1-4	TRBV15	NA	TGTGCCACCAGCACTCACGGTAATGAAAAACTGTTTTTT	CATSTHGNEKLFF
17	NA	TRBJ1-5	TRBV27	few	TGTGCCAGCAGTTTAGTGGAGCCGAGCGAAGGTGCCCAGCCCCAGCATTTT	CASSLVEPSEGAQPQHF
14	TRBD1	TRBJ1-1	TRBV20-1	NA	TGCAGTGCTAAGGGACAGGGAGGCGACACTGAAGCTTTCTTT	CSAKGQGGDTEAFF
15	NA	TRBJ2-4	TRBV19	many	TGTGCCAGTAGCCTTACGGGGGCGGGATTTTACATTCAGTACTTC	CASSLTGAGFYIQYF
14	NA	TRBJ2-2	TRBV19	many	TGTGCCAGTAGCCCTTGGCGGGGCACCGGGGAGCTGTTTTTT	CASSPWRGTGELFF
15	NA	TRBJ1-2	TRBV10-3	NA	TGTGCCATCAGTGCAGACAGGAAGACGATCTATGGCTACACCTTC	CAISADRKTIYGYTF
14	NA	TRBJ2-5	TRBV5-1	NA	TGCGCCAGCAGCTTGATCCAGGCCCAAGAGACCCAGTACTTC	CASSLIQAQETQYF
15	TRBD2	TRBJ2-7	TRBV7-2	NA	TGTGCCAGCAGCTTTGGCGGGAGTCCGGCGGGCGAGCAGTACTTC	CASSFGGSPAGEQYF
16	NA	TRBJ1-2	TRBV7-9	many	TGTGCCAGCAGCTTACCCGAAACCGAGACAAAAAATGGCTACACCTTC	CASSLPETETKNGYTF
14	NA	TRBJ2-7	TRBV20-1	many	TGCAGTGCTCTTGGGCCCTCGGGCGGTTACGAGCAGTACTTC	CSALGPSGGYEQYF
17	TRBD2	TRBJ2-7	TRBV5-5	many	TGTGCCAGCAGCTCCGGCGGTAGCGGGAGAAGGGCCTACGAGCAGTACTTC	CASSSGGSGRRAYEQYF
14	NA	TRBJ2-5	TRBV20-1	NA	TGCAGTGCTCTAGTATCGGGGGGCGTAGAGACCCAGTACTTC	CSALVSGGVETQYF
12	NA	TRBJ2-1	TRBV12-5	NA	TGTGCTAGTGGTTTGCTGTTCGATGAGCAGTTCTTC	CASGLLFDEQFF